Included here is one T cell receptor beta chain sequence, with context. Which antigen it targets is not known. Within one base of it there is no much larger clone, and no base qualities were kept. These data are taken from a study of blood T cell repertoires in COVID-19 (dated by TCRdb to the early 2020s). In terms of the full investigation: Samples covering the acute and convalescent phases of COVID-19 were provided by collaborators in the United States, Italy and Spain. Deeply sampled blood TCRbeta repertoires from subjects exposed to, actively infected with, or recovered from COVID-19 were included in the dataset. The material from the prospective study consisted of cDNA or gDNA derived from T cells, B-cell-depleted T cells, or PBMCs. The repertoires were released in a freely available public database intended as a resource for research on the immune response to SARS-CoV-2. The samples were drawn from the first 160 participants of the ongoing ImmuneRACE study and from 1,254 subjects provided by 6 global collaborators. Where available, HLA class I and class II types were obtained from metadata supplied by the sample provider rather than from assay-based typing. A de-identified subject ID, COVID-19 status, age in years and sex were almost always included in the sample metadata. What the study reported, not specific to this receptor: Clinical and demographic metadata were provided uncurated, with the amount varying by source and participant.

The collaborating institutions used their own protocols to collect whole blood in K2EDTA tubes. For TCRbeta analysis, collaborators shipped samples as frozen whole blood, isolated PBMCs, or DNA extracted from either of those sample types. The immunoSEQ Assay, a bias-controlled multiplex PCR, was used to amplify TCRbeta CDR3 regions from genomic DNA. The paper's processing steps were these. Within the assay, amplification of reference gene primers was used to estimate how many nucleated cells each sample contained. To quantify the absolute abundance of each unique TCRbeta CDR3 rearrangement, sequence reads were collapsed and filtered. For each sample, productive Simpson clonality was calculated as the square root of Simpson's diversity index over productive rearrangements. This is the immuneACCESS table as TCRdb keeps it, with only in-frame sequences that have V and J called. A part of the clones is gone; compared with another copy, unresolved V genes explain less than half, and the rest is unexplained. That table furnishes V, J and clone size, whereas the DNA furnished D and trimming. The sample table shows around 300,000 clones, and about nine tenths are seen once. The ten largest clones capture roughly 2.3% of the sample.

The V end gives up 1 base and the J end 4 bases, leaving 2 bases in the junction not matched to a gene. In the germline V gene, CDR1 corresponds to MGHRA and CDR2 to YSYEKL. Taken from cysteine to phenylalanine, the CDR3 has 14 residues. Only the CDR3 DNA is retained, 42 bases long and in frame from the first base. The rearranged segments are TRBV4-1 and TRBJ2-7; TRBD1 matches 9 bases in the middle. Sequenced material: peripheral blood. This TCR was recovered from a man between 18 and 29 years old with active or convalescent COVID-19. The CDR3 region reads CASSQVTGGYEQYF. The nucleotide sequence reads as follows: TGCGCCAGCAGCCAAGTGACAGGGGGATACGAGCAGTACTTC.